This T cell receptor (beta chain) was sequenced for a study of cytomegalovirus exposure and HLA in healthy donors. General study points: The authors later found TCR association rates varying by HLA locus, with DRB1 most and HLA-C fewest.

PCR used 60 Vbeta primers and 13 Jbeta primers. The repertoire was sequenced with immunoSEQ multiplex PCR; TCRdb's copy has only in-frame clones and lacks some. The repertoire holds 150,000 to 200,000 clones, 77% seen once, with roughly 3.7% in the top ten. Notes on this clone: Its antigen remains unknown.

With 2 bases clipped from V and 4 bases from J, the junction kept 11 bases outside the gene matches. The CDR3 loop spans 17 amino acids. In germline, CDR1 is SEHNR, CDR2 FQNEAQ (reference sequence). The sample comprised PBMCs. This rearrangement joins TRBV7-9 to TRBJ1-3; 7 bases match TRBD1. The source is a man aged 30 to 45 in good health and CMV-seropositive. In DNA, the CDR3 is TGTGCCAGCAGCTTAAGGATCCAGGGGGATACAGGAAACACCATATATTTT. This encodes CASSLRIQGDTGNTIYF.